The entry below describes one T cell receptor beta chain. What it binds is not known. TCRdb reprocessed the RT-PCR reads with MiXCR, giving one entry per CDR3 protein. Of about 610,000 distinct CDR3 sequences listed, 13% to 15% were seen once; the top ten hold roughly 11%. This sample was taken from a study of response to subunit inactivated influenza vaccine. The CDR3 is 17 residues long. J was trimmed by 0 bases and V by 3 bases; bases with no gene match: 3. Germline V CDR1 and CDR2: LNHDA, SQIVND (reference sequence). Overall study results and limits: A suggestion made by the authors is that each seasonal influenza vaccination recruits few new T cells.

The TCR originated in a man aged 50-60 years who received an inactivated influenza vaccine. The specimen was PBMCs from blood, collected roughly 13 days after vaccination. The chain links TRBV19 to TRBJ2-6; the match to TRBD2 covers 9 bases. The CDR3 protein is CASSMLAGRSGANVLTF. The CDR3 DNA sequence: TGTGCCAGTAGTATGCTAGCGGGGCGCTCTGGGGCCAACGTCCTGACTTTC.